A selection of T cell receptor beta chains follows, all from one sample in a study of T cell changes during pregnancy in multiple sclerosis. The repertoire was sequenced with immunoSEQ multiplex PCR; TCRdb's copy has only in-frame clones and lacks some. The top ten clones hold 0.7% to 0.9% of a sample with about 75,000 clones, 89% of them seen once. Here the sequenced sample was peripheral blood, taken in the first trimester of pregnancy. The receptors stem from a female donor in good health, enrolled as a control in a pregnancy study. Each CDR3 is given without its conserved first and last residue. A D gene is named only where the DNA matches it firmly.

d_call	cdr3_length	v_call	cdr3_aa
TRBD1	16	TRBV18	ASSFFRPGTGGNTEAF
TRBD1	14	TRBV28	ASSLGGTGGLAEAF
TRBD2	13	TRBV19	ASSIVAGATYEQY
TRBD2	12	TRBV28	ASTLGGVRETQY
.	11	TRBV7-6	ASGEEGYTEAF
TRBD1	12	TRBV7-6	ASSTRQGGTEAF
.	12	TRBV6-1	ASSEARGWNGYT
TRBD1	13	TRBV5-6	ASSGTGGLHTEAF
.	13	TRBV27	ASSPRPAGTGELF
TRBD1	13	TRBV18	ASSLLRGLEETQY
.	14	TRBV18	ASSPGTPHSNQPQH
.	12	TRBV5-1	ASSFGIGAYEQY
TRBD2	15	TRBV5-1	ASSTRPSGGIYNEQF
.	14	TRBV4-1	ASSQVRDLPNTEAF
TRBD1	11	TRBV5-6	ASSFDRDTEAF
TRBD1	12	TRBV27	ASSLGDRGGKLF
.	10	TRBV4-1	ASSQAGGELF
.	15	TRBV4-1	ASSQDLQGYSNQPQH
.	12	TRBV12-5	ASGTMGGNTEAF
.	11	TRBV25-1	ASSEYEEYGYT
.	13	TRBV19	ASSTNLDSNQPQH
TRBD1	14	TRBV25-1	ASSEYEGAMNTEAF
TRBD2	15	TRBV28	ASSSLTSGRAGDTQY
.	13	TRBV19	ASSIIVTANTEAF
TRBD2	13	TRBV7-9	ASSPPAGEAGELF
TRBD1	14	TRBV18	ASGDITRQGSPEAF
TRBD1	17	TRBV7-6	ASSSSGGWPRTSDYEQY
TRBD2	13	TRBV7-2	ASSPGTSGTYEQY
.	14	TRBV5-1	ASSPEGIAAYNEQF
.	16	TRBV7-8	ATDRGGAGRMTNEKLF
.	12	TRBV6-6	ASSYNPALGELF
TRBD1	12	TRBV7-2	ASSWTGRNTEAF
TRBD2	14	TRBV7-2	ASSQGLGLEILTQY
.	15	TRBV4-3	ASSQDVTARRNQPQH
.	12	TRBV5-4	ASSLEIGGTEAF
.	11	TRBV12-5	ASGEGRADTQY
TRBD2	14	TRBV7-2	ASSWFRGRDYNEQF
.	11	TRBV5-1	ASSPDGNQPQH
.	11	TRBV27	ASKRLTNTEAF
.	13	TRBV19	ASTPSWTSVEKLF
.	15	TRBV11-2	ASSLGYRENVRHGYT
TRBD1	14	TRBV19	ASSLTGRVMNTEAF
TRBD1	11	TRBV29-1	SVITGGYTEAF
TRBD1	10	TRBV7-9	ASSSSSTGGP
TRBD1	15	TRBV15	ATRRSAGTVSNYGYT
TRBD1	14	TRBV12-5	ATPPGQGYTNYGYT
.	14	TRBV4-1	ASSQDKAREGYGYT
TRBD1	11	TRBV27	ASRTGQGAEAF
.	14	TRBV18	ASSPRGPITNSPLH
.	11	TRBV5-1	ASSTVGRDEQY
.	13	TRBV7-6	ASSGREGRGQPQH
TRBD1	12	TRBV19	ASIRRQGNTEAF
TRBD1	13	TRBV6-5	ASSPTGSVPDTQY
.	14	TRBV25-1	ASSDPEQGRSEKLF